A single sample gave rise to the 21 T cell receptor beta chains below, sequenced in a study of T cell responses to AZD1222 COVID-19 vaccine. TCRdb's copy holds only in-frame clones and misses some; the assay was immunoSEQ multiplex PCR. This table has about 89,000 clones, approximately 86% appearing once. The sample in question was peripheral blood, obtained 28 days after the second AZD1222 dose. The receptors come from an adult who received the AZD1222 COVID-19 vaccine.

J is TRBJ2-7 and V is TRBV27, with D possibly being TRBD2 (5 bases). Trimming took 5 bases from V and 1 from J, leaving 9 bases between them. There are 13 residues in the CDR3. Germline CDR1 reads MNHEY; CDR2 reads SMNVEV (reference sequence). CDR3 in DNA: TGTGCCAGCAGTCAACTAGTATCCTACGAGCAGTACTTC. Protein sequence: CASSQLVSYEQYF.

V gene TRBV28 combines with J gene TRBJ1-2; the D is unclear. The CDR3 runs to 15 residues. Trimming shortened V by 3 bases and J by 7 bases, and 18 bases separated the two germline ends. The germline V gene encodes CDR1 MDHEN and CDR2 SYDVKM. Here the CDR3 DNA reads TGTGCCAGCAGTTTTACGGACCCTAACTATGGTGGCTACACCTTC. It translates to CASSFTDPNYGGYTF.

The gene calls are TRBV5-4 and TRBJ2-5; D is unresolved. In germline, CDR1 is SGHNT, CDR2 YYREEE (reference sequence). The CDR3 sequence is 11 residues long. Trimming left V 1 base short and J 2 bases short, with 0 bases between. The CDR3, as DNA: TGTGCCAGCAGCTTGCAAGAGACCCAGTACTTC. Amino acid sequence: CASSLQETQYF.

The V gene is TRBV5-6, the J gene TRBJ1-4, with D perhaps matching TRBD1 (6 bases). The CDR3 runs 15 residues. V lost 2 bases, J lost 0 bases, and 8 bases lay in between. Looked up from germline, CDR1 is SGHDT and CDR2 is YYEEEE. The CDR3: CASSFGQSTNEKLFF. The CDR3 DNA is TGTGCCAGCAGCTTCGGACAGTCAACTAATGAAAAACTGTTTTTT.

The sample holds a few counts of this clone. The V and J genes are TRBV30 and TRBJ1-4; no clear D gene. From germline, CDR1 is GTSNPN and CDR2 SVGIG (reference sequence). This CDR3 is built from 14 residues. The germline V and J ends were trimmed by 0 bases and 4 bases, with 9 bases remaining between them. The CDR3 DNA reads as TGTGCCTGGAGTGTTATGGGAAATAATGAAAAACTGTTTTTT. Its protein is CAWSVMGNNEKLFF.

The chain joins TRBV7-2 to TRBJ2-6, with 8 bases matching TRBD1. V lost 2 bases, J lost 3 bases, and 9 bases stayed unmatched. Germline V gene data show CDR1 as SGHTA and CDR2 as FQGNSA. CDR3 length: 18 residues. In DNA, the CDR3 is TGTGCCAGCAGCTTAACCAGGGGGCGTATGAGTGGGGCCAACGTCCTGACTTTC. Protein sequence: CASSLTRGRMSGANVLTF.

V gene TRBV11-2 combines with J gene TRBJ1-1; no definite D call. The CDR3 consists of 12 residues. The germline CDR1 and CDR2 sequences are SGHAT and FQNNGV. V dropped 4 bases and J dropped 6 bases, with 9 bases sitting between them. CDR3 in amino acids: CASSSLYPEAFF. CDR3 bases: TGTGCCAGCAGCTCTCTCTATCCTGAAGCTTTCTTT. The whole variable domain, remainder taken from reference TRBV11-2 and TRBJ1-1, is EAGVAQSPRYKIIEKRQSVAFWCNPISGHATLYWYQQILGQGPKLLIQFQNNGVVDDSQLPKDRFSAERLKGVDSTLKIQPAKLEDSAVYLCASSSLYPEAFFGQGTRLTVV.

CDR3 region: CAWRERGSGETQYF. CDR3 bases: TGTGCCTGGAGGGAACGGGGGAGTGGAGAGACCCAGTACTTC. The genes are TRBV30 and TRBJ2-5, with D tentatively TRBD2 (6 bases). The germline V gene encodes CDR1 GTSNPN and CDR2 SVGIG (reference sequence). CDR3 size: 14 residues. With 3 bases removed from V and 4 bases from J, the gap between germline ends came to 15 bases.

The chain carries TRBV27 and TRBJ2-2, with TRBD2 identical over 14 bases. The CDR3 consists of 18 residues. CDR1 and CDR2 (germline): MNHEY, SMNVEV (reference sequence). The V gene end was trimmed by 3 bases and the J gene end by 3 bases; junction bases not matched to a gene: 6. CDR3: CASSFLTSGRDDTGELFF. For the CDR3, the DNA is TGTGCCAGCAGTTTCCTGACTAGCGGGAGGGACGACACCGGGGAGCTGTTTTTT.

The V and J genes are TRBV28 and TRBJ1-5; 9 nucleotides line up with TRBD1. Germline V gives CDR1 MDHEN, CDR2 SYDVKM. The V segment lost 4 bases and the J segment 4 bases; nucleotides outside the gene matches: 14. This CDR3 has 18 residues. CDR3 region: CASSSLSVWDRANQPQHF. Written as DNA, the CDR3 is TGTGCCAGCAGTTCACTTTCCGTTTGGGACAGGGCGAATCAGCCCCAGCATTTT.

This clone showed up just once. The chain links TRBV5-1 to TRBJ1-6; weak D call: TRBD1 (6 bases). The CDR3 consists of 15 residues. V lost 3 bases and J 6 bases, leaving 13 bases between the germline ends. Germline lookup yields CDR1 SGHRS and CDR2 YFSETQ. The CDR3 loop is CASSSGQLSNSPLHF. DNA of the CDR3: TGCGCCAGCAGCTCTGGACAGCTTAGTAATTCACCCCTCCACTTT.

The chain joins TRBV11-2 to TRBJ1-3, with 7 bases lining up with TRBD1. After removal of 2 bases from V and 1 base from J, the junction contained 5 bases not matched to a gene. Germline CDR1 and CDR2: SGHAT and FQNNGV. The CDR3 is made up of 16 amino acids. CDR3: CASSLIRGQSGNTIYF. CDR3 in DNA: TGTGCCAGCAGCTTAATTAGGGGGCAATCTGGAAACACCATATATTTT.

CDR3 amino acids: CASSLIDTEAFF. CDR3 coding DNA: TGTGCCAGCAGTTTGATAGACACTGAAGCTTTCTTT. This rearrangement joins TRBV28 to TRBJ1-1; D is ambiguous. The V end lost 3 bases, the J end lost 3 bases, and 5 bases lay between the germline ends. Germline CDR1 MDHEN, CDR2 SYDVKM. CDR3 length: 12 residues.

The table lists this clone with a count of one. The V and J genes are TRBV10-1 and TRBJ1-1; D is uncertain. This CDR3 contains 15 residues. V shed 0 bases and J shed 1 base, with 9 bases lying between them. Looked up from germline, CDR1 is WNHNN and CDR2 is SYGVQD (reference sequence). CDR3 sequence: CASSESGRRNTEAFF. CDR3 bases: TGCGCCAGCAGTGAGTCCGGACGGCGGAACACTGAAGCTTTCTTT.

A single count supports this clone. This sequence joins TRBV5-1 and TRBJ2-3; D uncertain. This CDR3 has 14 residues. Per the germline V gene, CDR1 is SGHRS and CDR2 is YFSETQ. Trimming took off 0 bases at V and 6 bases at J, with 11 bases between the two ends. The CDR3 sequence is CASSLAPAIDTQYF. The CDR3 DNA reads TGCGCCAGCAGCTTGGCCCCTGCAATCGATACGCAGTATTTT. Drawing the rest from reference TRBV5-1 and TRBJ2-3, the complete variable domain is KAGVTQTPRYLIKTRGQQVTLSCSPISGHRSVSWYQQTPGQGLQFLFEYFSETQRNKGNFPGRFSGRQFSNSRSEMNVSTLELGDSALYLCASSLAPAIDTQYFGPGTRLTVL.

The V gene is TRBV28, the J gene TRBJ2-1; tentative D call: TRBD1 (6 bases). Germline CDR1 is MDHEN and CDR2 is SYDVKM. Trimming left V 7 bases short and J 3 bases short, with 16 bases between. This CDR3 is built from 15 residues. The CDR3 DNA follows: TGTGCCAGCACAGGGATCCGGGACATCTACAATGAGCAGTTCTTC. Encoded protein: CASTGIRDIYNEQFF.

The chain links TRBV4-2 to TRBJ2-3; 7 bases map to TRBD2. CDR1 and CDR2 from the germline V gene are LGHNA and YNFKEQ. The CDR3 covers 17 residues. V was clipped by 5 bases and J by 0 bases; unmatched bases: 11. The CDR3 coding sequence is TGTGCCAGCAGCAGATCCCAGAGCGGGGCTAGCACAGATACGCAGTATTTT. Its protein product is CASSRSQSGASTDTQYF.

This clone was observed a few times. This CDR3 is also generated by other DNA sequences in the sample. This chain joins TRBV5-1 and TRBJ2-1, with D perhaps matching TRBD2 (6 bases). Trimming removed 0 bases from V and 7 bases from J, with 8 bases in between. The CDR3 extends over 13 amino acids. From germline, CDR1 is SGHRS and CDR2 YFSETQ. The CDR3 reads CASSLGLVNEQFF. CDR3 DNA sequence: TGCGCCAGCAGCTTGGGACTAGTGAATGAGCAGTTCTTC.

CDR3 protein: CASSLGVDRGQFF. CDR3 DNA: TGCGCCAGCAGCTTGGGGGTGGACCGGGGGCAGTTCTTC. The chain joins TRBV5-1 to TRBJ2-1; D possibly corresponds to TRBD2 (5 bases). Germline V gene data show CDR1 as SGHRS and CDR2 as YFSETQ. V lost 0 bases and J 12 bases, leaving 13 bases between the germline ends. The CDR3 extends over 13 amino acids.

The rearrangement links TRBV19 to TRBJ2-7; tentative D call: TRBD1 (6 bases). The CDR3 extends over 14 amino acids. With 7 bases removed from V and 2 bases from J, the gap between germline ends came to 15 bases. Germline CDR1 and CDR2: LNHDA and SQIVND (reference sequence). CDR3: CASTSRGKTYEQYF. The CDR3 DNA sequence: TGTGCCAGTACGAGCAGGGGAAAAACCTACGAGCAGTACTTC.

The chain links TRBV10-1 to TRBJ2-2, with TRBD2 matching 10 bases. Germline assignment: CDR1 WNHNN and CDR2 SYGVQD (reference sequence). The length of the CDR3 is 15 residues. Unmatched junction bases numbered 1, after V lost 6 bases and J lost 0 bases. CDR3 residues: CASSLAGANTGELFF. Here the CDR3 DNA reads TGCGCCAGCAGCCTAGCGGGAGCGAACACCGGGGAGCTGTTTTTT.